The 22 T cell receptor beta chains given below trace back to one sample, sequenced in a study of beta chain features in type 1 diabetes. No antigen is known for these receptors. All of the isolated RNA was reverse transcribed, so expressed TCRB transcripts were sequenced. Clones were read by immunoSEQ multiplex PCR, and TCRdb kept only the in-frame ones, dropping some. Among about 160,000 clones, around 8% were seen once, and the ten largest hold about 0.95%. General study points: Significant though moderate, a shortening of TCRB CDR3s appeared in all four CD4+ subsets of Type 1 diabetes patients.

Sequencing used central memory CD4+ T cells from blood. The receptors derive from a middle-aged woman with type 1 diabetes.

A word on this clone: The junction departs from the called germline gene at one end, perhaps through a read error. The rearrangement links TRBV7-7 to TRBJ2-3; a weak D match, TRBD2 (5 bases). The CDR3 loop spans 15 amino acids. In germline, CDR1 is SSHAT, CDR2 FNYEAQ (reference sequence). CDR3 sequence (DNA): TGTGCTAGCAGCCACGGGTCGGGGAACACAGATACGCAGTATTTT. Its protein is CASSHGSGNTDTQYF.

This clone was observed a handful of times. The V call is TRBV15, the J call TRBJ1-3; no clear D gene. Germline-derived CDR1 and CDR2 are LNHNV and YYDKDF (reference sequence). V was clipped by 0 bases and J by 4 bases, with 7 bases between them. The CDR3 runs 14 residues. The CDR3 is CATSRDIVGNTIYF. The CDR3, as DNA: TGTGCCACCAGCAGAGATATAGTAGGAAACACCATATATTTT.

The V call is TRBV28, the J call TRBJ2-5; 7 bases agree with TRBD2. The CDR3 is made up of 13 amino acids. V dropped 9 bases and J dropped 4; count of bases not matched to a gene: 8. From germline, CDR1 is MDHEN and CDR2 SYDVKM. The CDR3 sequence: CASSGPLGETQYF. CDR3 nucleotide sequence: TGTGCCAGTAGCGGGCCCCTAGGAGAGACCCAGTACTTC. Variable domain in full (rest from reference TRBV28 and TRBJ2-5): DVKVTQSSRYLVKRTGEKVFLECVQDMDHENMFWYRQDPGLGLRLIYFSYDVKMKEKGDIPEGYSVSREKKERFSLILESASTNQTSMYLCASSGPLGETQYFGPGTRLLVL.

The chain links TRBV7-9 to TRBJ1-2; 7 positions agree with TRBD1. V was pared by 3 bases and J by 6 bases, with 4 bases of the junction left unmatched. CDR3 length: 13 amino acids. Germline V gene lookup returns CDR1 SEHNR and CDR2 FQNEAQ (reference sequence). The CDR3 nucleotides read TGTGCCAGCAGCTTTACAGGGGAGGATGGCTACACCTTC. It is translated as CASSFTGEDGYTF. Supplemented by reference TRBV7-9 and TRBJ1-2, the full variable domain reads DTGVSQNPRHKITKRGQNVTFRCDPISEHNRLYWYRQTLGQGPEFLTYFQNEAQLEKSRLLSDRFSAERPKGSFSTLEIQRTEQGDSAMYLCASSFTGEDGYTFGSGTRLTVV.

This clone was counted between two and nine times. The V gene is TRBV7-2, the J gene TRBJ2-7; D possibly corresponds to TRBD2 (5 bases). CDR1 is SGHTA, CDR2 FQGNSA, per germline. Between the trimmed V and J ends, which lost 5 bases and 3 bases, there was a span of 17 bases. The CDR3 spans 15 residues. The CDR3 protein is CASSRSEADFYEQYF. In DNA form, the CDR3 reads TGTGCCAGCAGCCGTTCGGAGGCGGATTTCTACGAGCAGTACTTC. The full variable domain, with the rest looked up from reference TRBV7-2 and TRBJ2-7, is GAGVSQSPSNKVTEKGKDVELRCDPISGHTALYWYRQSLGQGLEFLIYFQGNSAPDKSGLPSDRFSAERTGGSVSTLTIQRTQQEDSAVYLCASSRSEADFYEQYFGPGTRLTVT.

This clone has a count of ten or more. V is TRBV27 and J is TRBJ2-2; 11 positions match TRBD1. Looked up from germline, CDR1 is MNHEY and CDR2 is SMNVEV (reference sequence). The trim removed 4 bases at V and 3 bases at J, leaving 1 base unmatched. The length of the CDR3 is 15 residues. The CDR3 DNA sequence: TGTGCCAGCAGTTGGGGACAGGGGGACACCGGGGAGCTGTTTTTT. Amino acid sequence: CASSWGQGDTGELFF.

The V and J genes are TRBV5-4 and TRBJ2-7, with unresolved D. V was pared by 2 bases and J by 4 bases, with 10 bases between. The CDR3 spans 13 residues. Looked up from germline, CDR1 is SGHNT and CDR2 is YYREEE (reference sequence). As DNA, the CDR3 is TGTGCCAGCAGCTTAGAGCTGAGGTACGAGCAGTACTTC. This encodes CASSLELRYEQYF.

Only a few counts were recorded for this clone. The genes are TRBV4-2 and TRBJ2-1; 7 nucleotides agree with TRBD2. This CDR3 has 16 residues. With V trimmed by 1 base and J by 5 bases, 8 bases remained unmatched. The germline gives CDR1 LGHNA, CDR2 YNFKEQ. The CDR3 DNA sequence: TGTGCCAGCAGCCAAGGGGCAGGACTAGGAGACAATGAGCAGTTCTTC. Protein sequence: CASSQGAGLGDNEQFF.

The chain couples TRBV5-1 to TRBJ2-7; 11 bases line up with TRBD2. This CDR3 is built from 15 residues. V gave up 5 bases and J gave up 6 bases; unmatched junction bases: 10. Per germline, CDR1 SGHRS and CDR2 YFSETQ. CDR3: CASSRSVTSGGEQYF. The CDR3 coding sequence is TGCGCCAGCAGTCGATCGGTTACTAGCGGGGGCGAGCAGTACTTC.

This chain joins TRBV7-6 and TRBJ2-6, with a weak D call TRBD2 (6 bases). CDR3 length: 16 residues. V lost 4 bases and J 0 bases, leaving 10 bases between the germline ends. CDR1 is SGHVS and CDR2 is FNYEAQ in the germline V gene. Here the CDR3 reads CASSWEASSGANVLTF. CDR3 nucleotide sequence: TGTGCCAGCAGCTGGGAGGCCAGCTCTGGGGCCAACGTCCTGACTTTC. Complete variable domain (other parts from reference TRBV7-6 and TRBJ2-6): GAGVSQSPRYKVTKRGQDVALRCDPISGHVSLYWYRQALGQGPEFLTYFNYEAQQDKSGLPNDRFSAERPEGSISTLTIQRTEQRDSAMYRCASSWEASSGANVLTFGAGSRLTVL.

J is TRBJ2-1 and V is TRBV5-4, with D perhaps TRBD1 (7 bases). CDR1 is SGHNT, CDR2 YYREEE, per germline (reference sequence). V shed 0 bases and J shed 4 bases, with 17 bases lying between them. The CDR3 loop spans 17 amino acids. This chain's CDR3 is CASSLGGGGGSYNEQFF. The CDR3 DNA reads as TGTGCCAGCAGCTTGGGGGGAGGAGGGGGCTCGTACAATGAGCAGTTCTTC.

This clone was counted between two and nine times. Other DNA sequences of this sample code for an identical CDR3. This CDR3 is CASSPGGYEQYF. As DNA, the CDR3 is TGTGCCAGCTCACCAGGCGGCTACGAGCAGTACTTC. This chain joins TRBV18 and TRBJ2-7; D remains ambiguous. The V end was cut by 2 bases, the J end by 3 bases, with 5 bases between. Germline CDR1 reads KGHSH; CDR2 reads LQKENI. The CDR3 is 12 amino acids.

V usage is TRBV4-2 and J usage is TRBJ2-2; weak D call: TRBD1 (6 bases). Trimming took off 2 bases at V and 7 bases at J, with 20 bases between the two ends. Germline values: CDR1 LGHNA, CDR2 YNFKEQ. The CDR3 consists of 17 residues. DNA for the CDR3: TGTGCCAGCAGCCAAACCGGTGACAGGTGGGACGTCGGGGAGCTGTTTTTT. Translated, it gives CASSQTGDRWDVGELFF.

The chain has TRBV5-1 and TRBJ2-3, with D perhaps TRBD1 (6 bases). Trimming pared 6 bases from V and 2 bases from J, leaving 13 bases between. The CDR3 spans 14 residues. Germline CDR1 and CDR2: SGHRS and YFSETQ. The CDR3 DNA sequence: TGCGCCAGCACCCGAGGACAGTTCACAGATACGCAGTATTTT. Residues: CASTRGQFTDTQYF. The whole variable domain, remainder taken from reference TRBV5-1 and TRBJ2-3, is KAGVTQTPRYLIKTRGQQVTLSCSPISGHRSVSWYQQTPGQGLQFLFEYFSETQRNKGNFPGRFSGRQFSNSRSEMNVSTLELGDSALYLCASTRGQFTDTQYFGPGTRLTVL.

In this sample, this clone turned up many times. V and J are TRBV4-2 and TRBJ2-2, with TRBD2 matching over 7 bases. V shed 2 bases, J shed 3 bases, and the junction held 6 bases outside the gene matches. The CDR3 has 16 amino acids. Germline loops: CDR1 LGHNA, CDR2 YNFKEQ. The DNA for the CDR3 is TGTGCCAGCAGCCAAAGGAGCGGGGCGGACACCGGGGAGCTGTTTTTT. This translates into CASSQRSGADTGELFF.

The V gene is TRBV28, the J gene TRBJ2-2, with a tentative D call TRBD2 (6 bases). This CDR3 is built from 16 residues. The V end was cut by 1 base, the J end by 4 bases, with 13 bases between. In germline, CDR1 is MDHEN, CDR2 SYDVKM. The CDR3 is CASSLLGGRSTGELFF. The CDR3 DNA sequence: TGTGCCAGCAGTTTATTGGGGGGAAGGTCCACCGGGGAGCTGTTTTTT. Using reference TRBV28 and TRBJ2-2 for the parts outside the CDR3, the full variable domain is DVKVTQSSRYLVKRTGEKVFLECVQDMDHENMFWYRQDPGLGLRLIYFSYDVKMKEKGDIPEGYSVSREKKERFSLILESASTNQTSMYLCASSLLGGRSTGELFFGEGSRLTVL.

The chain couples TRBV11-2 to TRBJ2-7, with D perhaps matching TRBD1 (6 bases). The CDR3 covers 15 residues. Trimming pared 1 base from V and 2 bases from J, leaving 12 bases between. Germline CDR1 is SGHAT and CDR2 is FQNNGV. In DNA form, the CDR3 reads TGTGCCAGCAGCTTAGGACAGGAGCCTACCTACGAGCAGTACTTC. This sequence encodes CASSLGQEPTYEQYF.

V usage is TRBV9 and J usage is TRBJ2-5, with 12 bases lining up with TRBD2. The V gene end was trimmed by 3 bases and the J gene end by 0 bases; junction bases not matched to a gene: 6. The CDR3 length is 17 residues. CDR1 and CDR2 (germline): SGDLS, YYNGEE. CDR3 region: CASSALAGGTNQETQYF. Written as DNA, the CDR3 is TGTGCCAGCAGCGCCCTAGCGGGAGGGACCAACCAAGAGACCCAGTACTTC. The full variable domain, its missing parts supplied by reference TRBV9 and TRBJ2-5, is DSGVTQTPKHLITATGQRVTLRCSPRSGDLSVYWYQQSLDQGLQFLIQYYNGEERAKGNILERFSAQQFPDLHSELNLSSLELGDSALYFCASSALAGGTNQETQYFGPGTRLLVL.

This clone was seen a handful of times. DNA of the CDR3: TGCGCCAGCAGCTTGCAAACTAGACAGGCCAACAATGAGCAGTTCTTC. Translated, it gives CASSLQTRQANNEQFF. The gene calls are TRBV5-1 and TRBJ2-1, with D possibly TRBD1 on 6 matching bases. From germline, CDR1 is SGHRS and CDR2 YFSETQ. With 1 base removed from V and 5 bases from J, the gap between germline ends came to 16 bases. CDR3 length: 16 amino acids.

This clone was observed a few times. The chain links TRBV29-1 to TRBJ1-2; no definite D call. Germline values: CDR1 SQVTM, CDR2 ANQGSEA. V lost 4 bases to trimming and J lost 5 bases, with 14 bases between them. CDR3 length equals 13 residues. CDR3 residues: CSVVGGREYGYTF. The CDR3 nucleotides are TGCAGCGTTGTCGGAGGGAGGGAGTATGGCTACACCTTC.

This clone was detected a few times. The genes are TRBV7-2 and TRBJ2-5, with 7 bases fitting TRBD1. The V segment lost 6 bases and the J segment 3 bases; nucleotides outside the gene matches: 7. The length of the CDR3 is 14 residues. CDR1 SGHTA and CDR2 FQGNSA come from the germline V gene. The CDR3 here is CASRPTTGEETQYF. The CDR3, as DNA: TGTGCCAGCAGACCCACTACAGGGGAAGAGACCCAGTACTTC.

The chain links TRBV19 to TRBJ1-3; a weak D match, TRBD1 (6 bases). Between the trimmed V and J ends, which lost 7 bases and 3 bases, there was a span of 16 bases. CDR1 LNHDA and CDR2 SQIVND come from the germline V gene (reference sequence). The CDR3 spans 15 residues. DNA for the CDR3: TGTGCCAGTACCCTCGGCAGGGGAGATGGAAACACCATATATTTT. This codes for CASTLGRGDGNTIYF.